These 6 T cell receptor beta chains were sequenced from one sample in a study of blood T cell repertoires in COVID-19. Clones were read by immunoSEQ multiplex PCR, and TCRdb kept only the in-frame ones, dropping some. The sample has about 120,000 clones, roughly 79% seen once. Sequencing input: peripheral blood. Receptor source: a human donor in a cohort sampled during active COVID-19.

The chain couples TRBV9 to TRBJ1-4, with D possibly matching TRBD1 (6 bases). Trimming stripped 2 bases from V and 4 bases from J, with 12 bases between. CDR3 length: 15 amino acids. Germline V gene sequence: CDR1 SGDLS, CDR2 YYNGEE. The CDR3 region has the DNA TGTGCCAGCAGCGTTCGGGGGGCCCTTAATGAAAAACTGTTTTTT. This translates into CASSVRGALNEKLFF. The whole variable domain, filled in from reference TRBV9 and TRBJ1-4, reads DSGVTQTPKHLITATGQRVTLRCSPRSGDLSVYWYQQSLDQGLQFLIQYYNGEERAKGNILERFSAQQFPDLHSELNLSSLELGDSALYFCASSVRGALNEKLFFGSGTQLSVL.

This clone showed up just once. This sequence joins TRBV5-1 and TRBJ2-7; D might be TRBD2 (7 bases). This CDR3 spans 15 amino acids. Between the trimmed V and J ends, which lost 0 bases and 1 base, there was a span of 11 bases. Germline V gene sequence: CDR1 SGHRS, CDR2 YFSETQ. The DNA of the CDR3 is TGCGCCAGCAGCTTGGCCAGGGGAGGGTCCTACGAGCAGTACTTC. This codes for CASSLARGGSYEQYF.

The chain is built from TRBV7-9 and TRBJ2-5; 7 positions match TRBD1. The J segment lost 0 bases and the V segment lost 5 bases, leaving 9 bases of the junction unmatched. The CDR3 length is 16 residues. Germline CDR1 SEHNR, CDR2 FQNEAQ (reference sequence). In DNA, the CDR3 is TGTGCCAGCAGCCCCCGGGACAGAAAGTACCAAGAGACCCAGTACTTC. Protein sequence: CASSPRDRKYQETQYF.

The chain has TRBV5-3 and TRBJ1-2; no reliable D call. Being an ORF, TRBV5-3 has a function that is uncertain. V was trimmed by 4 bases and J by 0 bases, leaving 19 bases between them. The CDR3 is made up of 17 amino acids. The CDR3 region is CARSKVRASRPNYGYTF. In DNA form, the CDR3 reads TGTGCCAGAAGCAAAGTGCGGGCCTCACGACCTAACTATGGCTACACCTTC.

With regard to this clone: The limits of the CDR3 on the DNA are not certain, so only TCRdb's listed CDR3 is given. The V gene is TRBV2, the J gene TRBJ2-3; TRBD1, the D gene given by the table, was not confirmed from the DNA. With termini counted, the CDR3 has 16 amino acids. The germline V gene encodes CDR1 SNHLY and CDR2 FYNNEI. CDR3 residues: CASSLSWDRGGDTQYF.

The gene calls are TRBV7-3 and TRBJ2-5, with 13 bases aligning to TRBD2. Germline CDR1 SGHTA, CDR2 FQGTGA. V dropped 2 bases and J dropped 5; count of bases not matched to a gene: 8. The CDR3 is 17 residues long. The DNA for the CDR3 is TGTGCCAGCAGCTTAGGACTAGCGGGGGCACCGGGCGAGACCCAGTACTTC. This sequence encodes CASSLGLAGAPGETQYF.